The rows below give T cell receptor beta chains drawn from one sample of a study of T cell clones after liver transplantation. Clones were read by immunoSEQ multiplex PCR, and TCRdb kept only the in-frame ones, dropping some. This sample has about 51,000 clones, with 65% to 80% found just once. Specimen: CD4+ T cells from blood, collected approximately 54 months after liver transplant. These receptors were obtained from a human patient who received a liver transplant. Some T cells here may be from the graft donor. CDR3s include the opening cysteine and the closing phenylalanine or tryptophan. A D gene is named only where the DNA matches it firmly. Expanded clones get a size class; other rows say once, few or many, or leave the size out.

v_call,clone_size,d_call,j_call,cdr3_aa,cdr3_nt
TRBV18,-,-,TRBJ1-3,CASSRSSGNTIYF,TGTGCCAGCTCACGCTCCTCTGGAAACACCATATATTTT
TRBV10-3,-,TRBD1,TRBJ2-3,CAIRPGQGTDTQYF,TGTGCCATCAGACCGGGACAGGGGACAGATACGCAGTATTTT
TRBV5-1,-,-,TRBJ2-7,CASSLEGTWGEQYF,TGCGCCAGCAGCTTGGAGGGTACCTGGGGAGAGCAGTACTTC
TRBV6-5,-,-,TRBJ2-7,CASSPGRYVYEQYF,TGTGCCAGCAGTCCTGGACGGTACGTGTACGAGCAGTACTTC
TRBV4-1,-,-,TRBJ1-5,CASSQERDYNQPQHF,TGCGCCAGCAGCCAAGAGAGAGACTACAATCAGCCCCAGCATTTT
TRBV28,-,-,TRBJ1-5,CASSSTSYQPQHF,TGTGCCAGCAGTTCAACCTCGTATCAGCCCCAGCATTTT
TRBV7-9,-,-,TRBJ1-3,CASSFDTYSGNTIYF,TGTGCCAGCAGCTTCGACACCTACTCTGGAAACACCATATATTTT
TRBV9,few,TRBD1,TRBJ2-6,CASSAGTARSGANVLTF,TGTGCCAGCAGCGCTGGGACAGCCCGCTCTGGGGCCAACGTCCTGACTTTC
TRBV7-3,-,-,TRBJ2-6,CASSQGGGANVLTF,TGTGCCAGCAGCCAGGGCGGTGGGGCCAACGTCCTGACTTTC
TRBV9,-,-,TRBJ1-6,CASSVDRQGGSPLHF,TGTGCCAGCAGCGTAGATCGGCAGGGTGGTTCACCCCTCCACTTT
TRBV10-3,-,TRBD1,TRBJ1-1,CAIKGTGGLMNTEAFF,TGTGCCATCAAGGGGACAGGGGGCCTCATGAACACTGAAGCTTTCTTT
TRBV5-1,-,-,TRBJ1-1,CASSFTTNTEAFF,TGCGCCAGCAGCTTTACAACGAACACTGAAGCTTTCTTT
TRBV29-1,-,-,TRBJ2-5,CSVEIFGGETQYF,TGCAGCGTTGAGATTTTTGGGGGAGAGACCCAGTACTTC
TRBV2,-,-,TRBJ1-6,CASTGDYNSPLHF,TGTGCCAGCACGGGGGATTATAATTCACCCCTCCACTTT
TRBV30,few,-,TRBJ1-2,CAWSRVHNGYTF,TGTGCCTGGTCGCGGGTTCATAATGGCTACACCTTC
TRBV27,-,TRBD1,TRBJ2-7,CASMGTGAYEQYF,TGTGCCAGCATGGGGACAGGGGCCTACGAGCAGTACTTC
TRBV5-6,-,-,TRBJ2-2,CAIGERRGAVF,TGTGCCATCGGGGAGCGCCGGGGAGCTGTTTTT
TRBV18,-,-,TRBJ1-6,CASSPPYNNSPLHF,TGTGCCAGCTCACCACCTTACAATAATTCACCCCTCCACTTT
TRBV6-1,-,-,TRBJ1-1,CASSEELDQRKAFF,TGTGCCAGCAGTGAAGAGTTGGATCAAAGAAAAGCTTTCTTT
TRBV28,-,TRBD1,TRBJ1-1,CASSPNQGGQTEAFF,TGTGCCAGCAGCCCCAATCAGGGGGGGCAGACTGAAGCTTTCTTT
TRBV30,-,TRBD1,TRBJ1-2,CAWSVDRGSYGYTF,TGTGCCTGGAGTGTAGACAGGGGATCGTATGGCTACACCTTC
TRBV2,-,TRBD2,TRBJ2-7,CASTPLAGGTYEQYF,TGTGCCAGCACCCCCCTAGCGGGGGGAACCTACGAGCAGTACTTC
TRBV6-1,-,TRBD1,TRBJ1-2,CASSERDRGDSLYGYTF,TGTGCCAGCAGTGAGAGGGACAGGGGCGATTCCCTCTATGGCTACACCTTC
TRBV5-5,-,TRBD1,TRBJ1-4,CASSTPGTANEKLFF,TGTGCCAGCAGCACACCCGGGACAGCAAATGAAAAACTGTTTTTT
TRBV9,-,-,TRBJ1-3,CASSPQGASSGNTIYF,TGTGCCAGCAGCCCCCAGGGCGCGAGCTCTGGAAACACCATATATTTT
TRBV7-9,-,-,TRBJ2-3,CASSSKGGGNTQYF,TGTGCCAGCAGCTCTAAGGGGGGAGGAAATACGCAGTATTTT
TRBV4-1,-,-,TRBJ1-5,CASSQDWKTQPQHF,TGCGCCAGCAGCCAAGATTGGAAGACACAGCCCCAGCATTTT
TRBV11-2,-,TRBD2,TRBJ2-7,CASSGTSGWDEQYF,TGTGCCAGCAGCGGGACTAGCGGGTGGGACGAGCAGTACTTC
TRBV7-9,few,TRBD1,TRBJ2-2,CASSFGTAMNTGELFF,TGTGCCAGCAGCTTCGGGACAGCAATGAACACCGGGGAGCTGTTTTTT
TRBV28,-,-,TRBJ2-4,CASRPPGVAKNIQYF,TGTGCCAGCAGGCCCCCAGGGGTTGCCAAAAACATTCAGTACTTC
TRBV7-6,once,-,TRBJ2-1,CASSNRFF,TGTGCCAGCAGCAACCGGTTCTTC
TRBV25-1,-,TRBD1,TRBJ1-2,CASSESFRGDYGYTF,TGTGCCAGCAGTGAATCCTTCAGGGGGGACTATGGCTACACCTTC
TRBV28,-,-,TRBJ1-5,CASSLGRPPQHF,TGTGCCAGCAGTTTAGGGCGTCCGCCCCAGCATTTT
TRBV11-2,-,-,TRBJ2-2,CASTGANTGELFF,TGTGCCAGCACGGGGGCGAACACCGGGGAGCTGTTTTTT
TRBV29-1,-,-,TRBJ1-2,CSVDDSLTGYTF,TGCAGCGTTGACGACAGCCTTACTGGCTACACCTTC
TRBV25-1,-,-,TRBJ1-1,CASRGWKGDTAFF,TGTGCCAGCAGGGGTTGGAAGGGGGATACAGCTTTCTTT
TRBV15,-,-,TRBJ1-5,CATSRDLQAFNQPQHF,TGTGCCACCAGCAGAGATCTTCAGGCCTTCAATCAGCCCCAGCATTTT
TRBV19,-,-,TRBJ2-1,CASSIAELPQQFF,TGTGCCAGTAGTATCGCGGAGCTCCCTCAGCAGTTCTTC
TRBV11-2,-,TRBD1,TRBJ2-2,CASRGTGGSNTGELFF,TGTGCCAGCAGGGGGACAGGGGGCTCGAACACCGGGGAGCTGTTTTTT
TRBV11-3,-,-,TRBJ2-7,CASSPGGYEQYF,TGTGCCAGCAGCCCCGGCGGCTACGAGCAGTACTTC
TRBV7-9,-,TRBD1,TRBJ1-5,CASSLGTGVLSQHF,TGTGCCAGCAGCTTGGGGACAGGGGTTCTAAGTCAGCATTTT
TRBV6-1,-,-,TRBJ2-3,CASTGRPFSTDTQYF,TGTGCCAGCACCGGCAGGCCTTTTAGCACAGATACGCAGTATTTT
TRBV15,-,TRBD2,TRBJ2-4,CATRQAGGLAKNIQYF,TGTGCCACCAGGCAGGCGGGGGGGTTGGCCAAAAACATTCAGTACTTC
TRBV20-1,few,-,TRBJ2-7,CSAGLGAEQYF,TGCAGTGCTGGCTTAGGGGCCGAGCAGTACTTC
TRBV5-8,-,-,TRBJ2-2,CASSRTGPGELFF,TGTGCCAGCAGCCGAACAGGGCCCGGGGAGCTGTTTTTT
TRBV9,few,-,TRBJ2-1,CASSADRFEQFF,TGTGCCAGCAGCGCCGATAGGTTTGAGCAGTTCTTC
TRBV5-4,medium-sized,TRBD1,TRBJ2-7,CASSWGQGEYEQYF,TGTGCCAGCAGCTGGGGACAGGGGGAGTACGAGCAGTACTTC
TRBV29-1,few,-,TRBJ1-1,CSVEVVGTTEAFF,TGCAGCGTTGAAGTGGTGGGTACCACTGAAGCTTTCTTT
TRBV5-4,-,TRBD1,TRBJ1-2,CASSSGGGYTF,TGTGCCAGCAGCTCAGGGGGCGGCTACACCTTC